This TCR beta chain was retrieved from a study of cytomegalovirus exposure and HLA in healthy donors. As for the study in general: Samples from HLA-typed donors yielded around 85 million unique TCRs in an early data release.

The study, taken as a whole, reports: Productive status was seen about 90% or about 30% of the time for most TCR beta V segments in an earlier analysis. The authors later found TCR association rates varying by HLA locus, with DRB1 most and HLA-C fewest.

Comments on this clone: Antigen: not known.

The CDR3 totals 17 residues. PCR used 60 Vbeta primers and 13 Jbeta primers. The assay was immunoSEQ multiplex PCR, and TCRdb's table has in-frame clones only and misses some. Among 50,000 or so clones listed, 77% were seen once. V gene TRBV21-1 combines with J gene TRBJ2-7; the D call of TRBD2 is as the table states it, not checked on the DNA. TRBV21-1 is a documented pseudogene. Sequencing was carried out using PBMCs. This receptor was obtained from a female donor in good health and CMV-seronegative. The CDR3 bases are TGTGCCAGCAGCAAAGTGGCTGGGACTAGCGGAAGCTACGAGCAGTACTTC. Translation: CASSKVAGTSGSYEQYF.